This TCR beta chain emerged from a study of T cell repertoires in cytomegalovirus infection. Study information: Both a matching HLA type and CMV infection were indicated by public TCR beta signatures. Findings and caveats of the study: HLA-C-restricted, CMV-specific TCR beta clonotypes were dominant ex vivo. Cumulative public TCR beta family frequency identified carriers of CMV plus the relevant HLA.

This clonotype was seen repeatedly, ten times or more. Antigen: not known. The ends were cut back, 6 bases at V and 6 bases at J, with 15 bases in the middle. CDR1 is MGHDK and CDR2 is SYGVNS in the germline V gene. CDR3 length: 14 amino acids. Using its own MiXCR run on the reads, TCRdb lists one record per CDR3 protein. This table has over 200,000 distinct CDR3 sequences, roughly 15% appearing once. This sequence originates from a human donor in good health (CMV status not recorded). Some clones in this sample may be carry-over from other donors' samples. Input material: PBMCs. The J gene is TRBJ2-1, the V gene TRBV25-1; possibly TRBD2 for D (6 bases). CDR3 nucleotide sequence: TGTGCCAGCAGACAAACCGGGGGACTCAATGAGCAGTTCTTC. Its translation: CASRQTGGLNEQFF.